The 31 T cell receptor beta chains given below trace back to one sample, sequenced in a study of glioma-infiltrating T cells. Using RNA template, CDR3s of TCR alpha and beta were amplified with iRepertoire arm-PCR. MiXCR, applied by TCRdb to the multiplex PCR reads, yields one record per CDR3 protein. The sample lists 170,000 or so distinct CDR3 sequences, over 40% occurring once. Sequences were obtained from glioma tissue, nonneoplastic brain tissue, or PBMCs (not recorded which). All receptors derive from a human donor with low-grade glioma or glioblastoma, undergoing nonglioma brain surgery, or in good health (not recorded which).

A word on this clonotype: A read error may be the cause here, since a much bigger clone is one base away. The V call is TRBV28, the J call TRBJ2-3; 7 nucleotides line up with TRBD2. The CDR3 totals 15 residues. The V gene's germline CDR1 is MDHEN and CDR2 SYDVKM. For the CDR3, the DNA is TGTGCCAGTGGCACCTCGCGGGGGAGCACAGATACGAAGTATTTT. This gives the protein CASGTSRGSTDTKYF.

Note on this clonotype: A much more abundant neighbour one base away suggests this may be a read error. This rearrangement joins TRBV3-1 to TRBJ1-1; maybe TRBD1 (5 bases). From germline, CDR1 is LGHDT and CDR2 YNNKEL (reference sequence). The CDR3 consists of 12 residues. V lost 7 bases and J lost 6, with 12 bases in between. The CDR3 loop is CASTGAVAEAFF. The DNA of the CDR3 is TGTGCCAGCACCGGGGCTGTGGCTGAAGCTTTCTTT.

The CDR3 region is CASTPGRYTEAFF. The CDR3 nucleotides read TGTGCCAGCACTCCGGGTAGATACACTGAAGCTTTCTTT. This rearrangement joins TRBV2 to TRBJ1-1; D unresolved. Germline CDR1 and CDR2: SNHLY and FYNNEI. Trimming pared 7 bases from V and 3 bases from J, leaving 12 bases between. This CDR3 has 13 residues. The full variable domain, in which reference TRBV2 and TRBJ1-1 provide the parts outside the CDR3, is EPEVTQTPSHQVTQMGQEVILRCVPISNHLYFYWYRQILGQKVEFLVSFYNNEISEKSEIFDDQFSVERPDGSNFTLKIRSTKLEDSAMYFCASTPGRYTEAFFGQGTRLTVV.

Points on this clonotype: A much larger clone lies a single base off, so this may be a read error. The V gene is TRBV3-1, the J gene TRBJ1-5; D gene ambiguous. CDR1 is LGHDT and CDR2 is YNNKEL in the germline V gene (reference sequence). The CDR3 runs 15 residues. CDR3 DNA sequence: TGTGCCAGCAGTCCAAGCATTTCGAAATTTCAGCCCCAGAATTTT. Its translation is CASSPSISKFQPQNF.

In this sample, this clonotype turned up once. This sequence joins TRBV19 and TRBJ2-3; TRBD2 is a possible D gene (5 bases). CDR3 size: 15 residues. V lost 3 bases to trimming and J lost 3 bases, with 13 bases between them. Germline V gene lookup returns CDR1 LNHDA and CDR2 SQIVND (reference sequence). CDR3 nucleotides: TGTGCCAGTAGTATCTCAGGAGGATTTACAGATACGCAGTATTTT. This gives the protein CASSISGGFTDTQYF.

Points on this clonotype: This may arise from a read error, as a much more abundant clone is one base away. The rearrangement links TRBV20-1 to TRBJ2-7, with D possibly matching TRBD1 (5 bases). Deletions cut 4 bases from V and 4 bases from J, with 17 bases between. CDR1 and CDR2 (germline): DFQATT, SNEGSKA (reference sequence). The CDR3 has 14 residues. This CDR3 is CSAIDTGDDYEQYF. The CDR3, as DNA: TGCAGTGCTATAGATACAGGAGATGATTACGAGCAGTACTTC.

This clonotype was counted at least ten times. The chain uses TRBV20-1 and TRBJ2-3; possibly TRBD2 for D (6 bases). V was clipped by 5 bases and J by 3 bases, with 12 bases between them. Germline V gene lookup returns CDR1 DFQATT and CDR2 SNEGSKA (reference sequence). The CDR3 sequence is 13 residues long. CDR3 sequence (DNA): TGCAGTGCTGCCTCGACTAGAACAGATACGCAGTATTTT. Its protein is CSAASTRTDTQYF.

This clonotype was counted once. At one of its ends the junction is not consistent with the germline gene, which may arise from a read error. The gene calls are TRBV5-4 and TRBJ1-1, with a tentative D call TRBD1 (5 bases). Germline lookup yields CDR1 SGHNT and CDR2 YYREEE (reference sequence). This CDR3 spans 14 amino acids. CDR3 protein: CASSGGRKNNEAFF. Written as DNA, the CDR3 is TGTGCCAGCAGCGGGGGGAGGAAGAACAATGAAGCTTTCTTT.

The V and J genes are TRBV7-2 and TRBJ1-5; D perhaps matches TRBD1 (5 bases). CDR1 is SGHTA and CDR2 is FQGNSA in the germline V gene. V shed 3 bases and J shed 5 bases, with 11 bases lying between them. The length of the CDR3 is 14 residues. The CDR3, as DNA: TGTGCCAGCAGCTTGGGGCATAACTATCAGCCCCAGCATTTT. Its translation is CASSLGHNYQPQHF.

Of note for this clonotype: A much larger clone differs by one base, so this may be a read error. CDR3 amino acids: CASTPYRGGYEQYF. The CDR3 DNA sequence: TGTGCCAGCACCCCATACCGAGGGGGCTACGAGCAGTACTTC. The chain combines TRBV28 with TRBJ2-7; D is possibly TRBD1 (6 bases). This CDR3 is 14 amino acids long. Trimming cost V 7 bases and J 3 bases, with 16 bases left between them. Per germline, CDR1 MDHEN and CDR2 SYDVKM.

This clonotype has ten or more counts. The chain uses TRBV28 and TRBJ2-7, with unresolved D. V dropped 7 bases and J dropped 4 bases, with 20 bases sitting between them. This CDR3 region has 15 residues. Per germline, CDR1 MDHEN and CDR2 SYDVKM. CDR3 sequence (DNA): TGTGCCAGCAACGTAGAACGCTCCGCGGCGTACGAGCAGTACTTC. Its translation: CASNVERSAAYEQYF.

The sample holds a few counts of this clonotype. V is TRBV15 and J is TRBJ2-7; 9 bases agree with TRBD2. Germline V gene data show CDR1 as LNHNV and CDR2 as YYDKDF (reference sequence). V was pared by 4 bases and J by 7 bases, with 14 bases of the junction left unmatched. There are 16 residues in the CDR3. The CDR3 is CATSNRLAGVRGEQYF. CDR3 DNA sequence: TGTGCCACCAGCAATAGGTTAGCGGGAGTCCGGGGAGAGCAGTACTTC.

This clonotype came up a few times. This rearrangement joins TRBV2 to TRBJ1-2, with TRBD1 matching over 7 bases. V gave up 8 bases and J gave up 8 bases; unmatched junction bases: 5. Germline V gene sequence: CDR1 SNHLY, CDR2 FYNNEI. The CDR3 sequence is 11 residues long. The CDR3 spells CASADRVGYTF. The DNA of the CDR3 is TGTGCCAGCGCCGACAGGGTCGGCTACACCTTC.

The V call is TRBV6-1, the J call TRBJ1-2; D is perhaps TRBD1 (5 bases). Germline CDR1 reads MNHNS; CDR2 reads SASEGT. This CDR3 is built from 11 residues. The V end was cut by 8 bases, the J end by 2 bases, with 6 bases between. Here the CDR3 DNA reads TGTGCCAGCGCAGGGAACTATGGCTACACCTTC. It yields the protein CASAGNYGYTF.

A word on this clonotype: One junction end does not reproduce the germline sequence, and a read error may be involved. The chain recombines TRBV20-1 with TRBJ1-5, with 7 positions matching TRBD1. Germline lookup yields CDR1 DFQATT and CDR2 SNEGSKA (reference sequence). The CDR3 extends over 15 amino acids. CDR3 region: CIAWERQGGNQPQHF. CDR3 sequence (DNA): TGCATTGCTTGGGAAAGACAGGGAGGTAATCAGCCCCAGCATTTT.

This clonotype showed up many times. The chain combines TRBV12-3 or TRBV12-4 with TRBJ2-7; the D gene is possibly TRBD1 (6 bases). This CDR3 has 12 residues. V gave up 5 bases and J gave up 6 bases, with 11 bases separating them. The CDR3 reads CASSQQGFEQYF. The CDR3 DNA is TGTGCCAGCAGTCAACAGGGATTCGAGCAGTACTTC.

The chain couples TRBV2 to TRBJ2-3; D not resolved. There are 14 residues in the CDR3. CDR1 and CDR2 from the germline V gene are SNHLY and FYNNEI. Trimming removed 6 bases at V and 2 bases at J, with 12 bases between. For the CDR3, the DNA is TGTGCCAGCAGAGTAGGACGGGCCACAGATACGCAGTATTTT. Protein sequence: CASRVGRATDTQYF.

This clonotype has a single count. Possible read error: a much larger clone is one base away. J is TRBJ2-2 and V is TRBV28; perhaps TRBD2 as D (6 bases). This CDR3 comprises 14 residues. Germline values: CDR1 MDHEN, CDR2 SYDVKM. CDR3 loop: CASSPSGGTGKLFF. CDR3 DNA: TGTGCCAGCAGCCCGTCCGGGGGAACCGGGAAGCTGTTTTTT.

V and J are TRBV25-1 and TRBJ1-5; tentative D call: TRBD1 (5 bases). The CDR3 consists of 13 residues. Germline V CDR1 and CDR2: MGHDK, SYGVNS. Trimming took off 8 bases at V and 4 bases at J, with 12 bases between the two ends. The CDR3 DNA follows: TGTGCCAGCGCCTGGACATGGAATCAGCCCCAGCATTTT. This translates into CASAWTWNQPQHF. Complete variable domain (other parts from reference TRBV25-1 and TRBJ1-5): EADIYQTPRYLVIGTGKKITLECSQTMGHDKMYWYQQDPGMELHLIHYSYGVNSTEKGDLSSESTVSRIRTEHFPLTLESARPSHTSQYLCASAWTWNQPQHFGDGTRLSIL.

There are a few counts of this clonotype. The chain combines TRBV18 with TRBJ2-3; TRBD1 aligns across 10 bases. The CDR3 contains 14 residues. Germline V gene sequence: CDR1 KGHSH, CDR2 LQKENI. V was pared by 2 bases and J by 4 bases, with 0 bases of the junction left unmatched. Here the CDR3 reads CASSPGTGADTQYF. The CDR3, as DNA: TGTGCCAGCTCACCAGGGACAGGGGCAGATACGCAGTATTTT.

The rearrangement links TRBV18 to TRBJ2-3; the D is unclear. In germline, CDR1 is KGHSH, CDR2 LQKENI. V was cut by 2 bases and J by 6 bases, with 15 bases left in between. The CDR3 totals 15 residues. CDR3 bases: TGTGCCAGCTCACCAAGCATAAGCTTTAGTGATACGCAGTATTTT. Residues: CASSPSISFSDTQYF.

As to this clonotype: Given a much more abundant clone one base away, this may be a read error. The V call is TRBV28, the J call TRBJ2-1; no clear D. The ends were cut back, 3 bases at V and 6 bases at J, with 9 bases in the middle. The CDR3 covers 13 residues. Per germline, CDR1 MDHEN and CDR2 SYDVKM. CDR3 nucleotides: TGTGCCAGCAGTTTGACGAACTGCAATGAGCAGTTCTTC. It translates to CASSLTNCNEQFF.

This sequence joins TRBV29-1 and TRBJ2-1, with 10 nucleotides matching TRBD2. This CDR3 is 16 amino acids long. V lost 7 bases, J lost 2 bases, and 11 bases stayed unmatched. Germline V gives CDR1 SQVTM, CDR2 ANQGSEA. The CDR3 spells CSAVVALAGAYNEQFF. The CDR3 region has the DNA TGCAGCGCCGTCGTGGCTCTAGCGGGAGCCTACAATGAGCAGTTCTTC.

The chain uses TRBV20-1 and TRBJ2-1, with 10 positions matching TRBD2. V was clipped by 3 bases and J by 6 bases; unmatched bases: 8. The CDR3 runs 15 residues. Germline V gene lookup returns CDR1 DFQATT and CDR2 SNEGSKA (reference sequence). DNA for the CDR3: TGCAGTGCTAGTAATTGGCTAGCGGGAGCCAATGAGCAGTTCTTC. Translating gives CSASNWLAGANEQFF.

A word on this clonotype: One base away lies a much larger clone, so this may be a sequencing read error. The J gene is TRBJ1-2, the V gene TRBV27; possible D gene TRBD1, 5 bases. The germline V gene encodes CDR1 MNHEY and CDR2 SMNVEV (reference sequence). The CDR3 runs to 13 residues. The CDR3 reads CATSEHQGRGYTF. In DNA, the CDR3 is TGTGCCACCAGTGAACATCAGGGACGAGGCTACACCTTC.

The chain recombines TRBV7-9 with TRBJ2-7; 8 nucleotides align to TRBD2. Trimming removed 5 bases from V and 2 bases from J; junction bases left unmatched: 11. The CDR3 extends over 16 amino acids. The V gene's germline CDR1 is SEHNR and CDR2 FQNEAQ (reference sequence). CDR3 loop: CASSTLAGRNTYEQYF. Here the CDR3 DNA reads TGTGCCAGCAGCACCCTAGCGGGCCGAAATACCTACGAGCAGTACTTC.

The chain uses TRBV6-5 and TRBJ2-7, with D uncertain. CDR1 MNHEY and CDR2 SVGAGI come from the germline V gene. This CDR3 contains 14 residues. Trimming pared 1 base from V and 3 bases from J, leaving 10 bases between. The CDR3 loop is CASSYFIVDYEQYF. CDR3 DNA sequence: TGTGCCAGCAGTTACTTTATCGTAGACTACGAGCAGTACTTC.

The CDR3 region has the DNA TGTGCCAGCAGTTCCCAGGACAGGGGGGGGTACGAGCAGTACTTC. Translation: CASSSQDRGGYEQYF. The gene calls are TRBV28 and TRBJ2-7, with 10 bases fitting TRBD1. Losses at the gene ends were 4 bases for V and 4 bases for J; bases not matched to a gene: 7. The germline gives CDR1 MDHEN, CDR2 SYDVKM. The CDR3 has 15 residues.

This clonotype was seen at least ten times. The chain employs TRBV27 and TRBJ1-1, with D hard to call. In germline, CDR1 is MNHEY, CDR2 SMNVEV (reference sequence). V was shortened by 1 base and J by 6 bases, with 9 bases between the two germline ends. The CDR3 is 13 amino acids. The CDR3 here is CASSLYGVAEAFF. The CDR3 coding sequence is TGTGCCAGCAGTTTATACGGAGTCGCTGAAGCTTTCTTT.

Ten or more counts support this clonotype. The genes are TRBV20-1 and TRBJ2-1; D perhaps matches TRBD2 (6 bases). Germline CDR1 and CDR2: DFQATT and SNEGSKA (reference sequence). V was cut by 3 bases and J by 0 bases, with 6 bases left in between. The CDR3 spans 13 residues. CDR3 residues: CSASGSSYNEQFF. As DNA, the CDR3 is TGCAGTGCTAGCGGGAGCTCCTACAATGAGCAGTTCTTC.

This clonotype was detected many times. The chain links TRBV6-1 to TRBJ1-1; 7 bases agree with TRBD1. Germline CDR1 is MNHNS and CDR2 is SASEGT. CDR3 length: 13 amino acids. With V trimmed by 4 bases and J by 4 bases, 3 bases remained unmatched. The CDR3 loop is CASSGDRATEAFF. The CDR3 DNA is TGTGCCAGCAGTGGCGACAGGGCCACTGAAGCTTTCTTT.